This note documents a single TCR beta chain sequence. Its antigen remains unidentified. The sample comes from a study of shared clonotypes between healthy human individuals. In the study overall: A couple of women and a few men aged 18 to 49 served as donors.

Study results and limitations: Only blood samples were collected, and tissue repertoires likely differ.

The germline CDR1 and CDR2 sequences are SGHNT and YYREEE (reference sequence). This CDR3 is built from 13 residues. Trimming stripped 3 bases from V and 2 bases from J, with 9 bases between. Execution of the assay was at deep level. Libraries were prepared by immunoSEQ multiplex PCR; TCRdb keeps only in-frame clonotypes and omits some of them. The sample shows some 630,000 clones, about 96% of them seen only once. Only CD45RO-negative cells positively selected for CCR7 counted as naive CD8 cells, so terminally differentiated effector memory CD45RA+ cells were excluded. Sequencing used naive CD8+ T cells sorted from blood. The genes are TRBV5-4 and TRBJ2-7, with D uncertain. The clonotype was recovered from a woman in her 30s in good health. The CDR3 loop is CASSSGGPYEQYF. The CDR3 bases are TGTGCCAGCAGCTCGGGTGGCCCCTACGAGCAGTACTTC.